The 10 T cell receptor beta chains listed next were all sequenced from one sample in a study of blood T cell repertoires in COVID-19. The repertoire was sequenced with immunoSEQ multiplex PCR; TCRdb's copy has only in-frame clones and lacks some. The sample has approximately 100,000 clones; 80% to 90% are singletons. Specimen: peripheral blood. These receptors originate from a woman under 40 with acute or convalescent COVID-19.

V and J are TRBV27 and TRBJ1-5; the D is unclear. CDR3 length equals 14 residues. In germline, CDR1 is MNHEY, CDR2 SMNVEV (reference sequence). V lost 5 bases and J lost 2, with 10 bases in between. This chain's CDR3 is CASSPGIGNQPQHF. In DNA, the CDR3 is TGTGCCAGCAGTCCCGGGATAGGCAATCAGCCCCAGCATTTT.

The chain recombines TRBV9 with TRBJ1-6; maybe TRBD1 (5 bases). This CDR3 has 14 residues. Germline V lookup: CDR1 SGDLS, CDR2 YYNGEE. Between the trimmed V and J ends, which lost 0 bases and 7 bases, there was a span of 8 bases. CDR3 protein: CASSVEGWNSPLHF. The CDR3 region has the DNA TGTGCCAGCAGCGTAGAGGGGTGGAATTCACCCCTCCACTTT. The complete variable domain, with remaining parts taken from reference TRBV9 and TRBJ1-6, reads DSGVTQTPKHLITATGQRVTLRCSPRSGDLSVYWYQQSLDQGLQFLIQYYNGEERAKGNILERFSAQQFPDLHSELNLSSLELGDSALYFCASSVEGWNSPLHFGNGTRLTVT.

The chain employs TRBV5-1 and TRBJ1-2, with D maybe TRBD1 (6 bases). The V end was cut by 4 bases, the J end by 5 bases, with 15 bases between. Germline V gene sequence: CDR1 SGHRS, CDR2 YFSETQ. This CDR3 has 14 amino acids. Here the CDR3 DNA reads TGCGCCAGCAGCATCCGACAGGATGGATATGGCTACACCTTC. Residues: CASSIRQDGYGYTF.

This chain connects TRBV29-1 to TRBJ2-7, with TRBD2 matching over 7 bases. This CDR3 has 14 amino acids. Trimming took 6 bases from V and 2 from J; bases not matched to a gene: 10. The germline CDR1 and CDR2 sequences are SQVTM and ANQGSEA. In DNA, the CDR3 is TGCAGCGTACAGAAGGGCGGGGGAACCTACGAGCAGTACTTC. This gives the protein CSVQKGGGTYEQYF.

This chain joins TRBV28 and TRBJ1-6; 8 bases match TRBD1. The CDR3 consists of 15 residues. Trimming removed 6 bases from V and 8 bases from J; junction bases left unmatched: 9. Germline loops: CDR1 MDHEN, CDR2 SYDVKM. The CDR3 nucleotides are TGTGCCAGCAGCCCCGCGGACAGGGTGGATTCACCCCTCCACTTT. Translated: CASSPADRVDSPLHF.

The chain is built from TRBV18 and TRBJ1-4, with 9 bases fitting TRBD1. CDR3 length: 13 residues. The ends lost 8 bases at V and 8 bases at J; junction bases unmatched: 6. CDR1 and CDR2 (germline): KGHSH, LQKENI. The CDR3 protein is CASQQGAREKLFF. The CDR3, as DNA: TGTGCCAGCCAACAGGGGGCGAGGGAAAAACTGTTTTTT. The variable domain in full, with the rest retrieved from reference TRBV18 and TRBJ1-4, is NAGVMQNPRHLVRRRGQEARLRCSPMKGHSHVYWYRQLPEEGLKFMVYLQKENIIDESGMPKERFSAEFPKEGPSILRIQQVVRGDSAAYFCASQQGAREKLFFGSGTQLSVL.

This clone was recorded once. This chain uses TRBV15 with TRBJ2-5; 7 positions agree with TRBD1. The V and J ends lost 8 bases and 1 base, in that order; junction bases with no gene match: 4. The CDR3 loop spans 13 amino acids. The V gene's germline CDR1 is LNHNV and CDR2 YYDKDF (reference sequence). The CDR3 here is CATQDRRQETQYF. The CDR3 nucleotides are TGTGCCACCCAGGACAGGCGCCAAGAGACCCAGTACTTC.

The chain has TRBV27 and TRBJ2-6; maybe TRBD1 (6 bases). CDR3 length: 15 amino acids. CDR1 is MNHEY, CDR2 SMNVEV, per germline (reference sequence). V shed 5 bases and J shed 2 bases, with 10 bases lying between them. CDR3 sequence reads: CASSPSGAGANVLTF. CDR3 DNA sequence: TGTGCCAGCAGTCCTTCAGGGGCTGGGGCCAACGTCCTGACTTTC.

V and J are TRBV10-3 and TRBJ1-2; 12 nucleotides line up with TRBD1. The CDR3 totals 14 residues. V lost 3 bases to trimming and J lost 10 bases; unmatched junction nucleotides: 6. The germline gives CDR1 ENHRY, CDR2 SYGVKD. This CDR3 reads CAISDPGTGGDYTF. Written as DNA, the CDR3 is TGTGCCATCAGTGACCCCGGGACAGGGGGCGACTACACCTTC.

This chain joins TRBV2 and TRBJ2-7; 7 bases map to TRBD2. The CDR3 covers 13 residues. Per the germline V gene, CDR1 is SNHLY and CDR2 is FYNNEI. Trimming cost V 3 bases and J 10 bases; bases outside gene matches: 9. The CDR3 is CASSDGRGKDQYF. The CDR3 coding sequence is TGTGCCAGCAGTGACGGGCGGGGGAAGGACCAGTACTTC.